The present T cell receptor (beta chain) was sequenced within a study of cytomegalovirus exposure and HLA in healthy donors. Whole-study context: When 398 donors were genotyped, roughly 82% of them were found to fall in the Caucasian-associated ancestry cluster.

Use of 60 Vbeta and 13 Jbeta primers characterized the PCR. Sequencing was performed with immunoSEQ multiplex PCR; in TCRdb, only in-frame clones are kept and a portion is missing. The sample holds 130,000 to 150,000 clones, over 55% seen once. Findings of the study overall: Some TCR beta chains (about 180 of them) were listed as cytomegalovirus-associated. The authors assumed roughly uniform sequencing depth across donors for presence/absence analyses. A later analysis showed HLA-associated TCR beta chains outstripping equally common others in clonal expansion.

Worth noting for this clone: The antigen is undetermined.

This CDR3 is built from 14 residues. Germline CDR1 MDHEN, CDR2 SYDVKM. V was pared by 6 bases and J by 3 bases, with 6 bases of the junction left unmatched. The sample comprised PBMCs. V and J are TRBV28 and TRBJ2-7; TRBD1 matches 9 bases. The origin of this receptor is a middle-aged man in good health and CMV-seronegative. The CDR3 region is CASRLGGQGYEQYF. CDR3 in DNA: TGTGCCAGCAGACTGGGGGGACAGGGCTACGAGCAGTACTTC. The full variable domain, with the rest looked up from reference TRBV28 and TRBJ2-7, is DVKVTQSSRYLVKRTGEKVFLECVQDMDHENMFWYRQDPGLGLRLIYFSYDVKMKEKGDIPEGYSVSREKKERFSLILESASTNQTSMYLCASRLGGQGYEQYFGPGTRLTVT.